This T cell receptor beta chain came from a study of spatial heterogeneity in lung cancer. Trimming took off 3 bases at V and 1 base at J, with 10 bases between the two ends. There are 14 residues in the CDR3. Germline V lookup: CDR1 DFQATT, CDR2 SNEGSKA (reference sequence). TCRdb re-called the 5' RACE reads with MiXCR, one entry per CDR3 protein. This table holds roughly 19,000 distinct CDR3 sequences, around 6% found once. Study conclusions and caveats: For expanded intratumoral alpha and beta TCRs, counts tracked tumor mutation counts.

This clonotype was recorded at least ten times. Its antigen is unknown. The time point was: sample taken at primary tumor resection. This sequence originates from a female donor with early-stage non-small cell lung cancer. The rearrangement joins TRBV20-1 to TRBJ2-1, with unresolved D. This specimen consisted of lung tumor tissue, obtained at surgery. For the CDR3, the DNA is TGCAGTGCTAGTGGTCATCCTTCCTACAATGAGCAGTTCTTC. Protein sequence: CSASGHPSYNEQFF.